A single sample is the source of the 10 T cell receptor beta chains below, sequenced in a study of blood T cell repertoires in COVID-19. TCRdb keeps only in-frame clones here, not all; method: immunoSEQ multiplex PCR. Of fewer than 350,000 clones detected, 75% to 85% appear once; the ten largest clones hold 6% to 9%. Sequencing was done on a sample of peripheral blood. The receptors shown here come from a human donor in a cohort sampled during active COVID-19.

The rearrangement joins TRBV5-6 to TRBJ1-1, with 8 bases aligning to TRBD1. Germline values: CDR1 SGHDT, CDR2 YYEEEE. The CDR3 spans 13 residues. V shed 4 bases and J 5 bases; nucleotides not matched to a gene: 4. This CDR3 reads CASSRTGSTEAFF. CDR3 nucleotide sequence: TGTGCCAGCAGCCGGACAGGGTCGACTGAAGCTTTCTTT.

The CDR3 DNA follows: TGTGCCAGCAGCGGGGTGGGAGGGGTGCAGTATTTT. It is translated as CASSGVGGVQYF. The chain uses TRBV9 and TRBJ2-3; 7 bases map to TRBD2. The germline V gene encodes CDR1 SGDLS and CDR2 YYNGEE. The CDR3 contains 12 residues. V dropped 3 bases and J dropped 11; count of bases not matched to a gene: 6. Complete variable domain (other parts from reference TRBV9 and TRBJ2-3): DSGVTQTPKHLITATGQRVTLRCSPRSGDLSVYWYQQSLDQGLQFLIQYYNGEERAKGNILERFSAQQFPDLHSELNLSSLELGDSALYFCASSGVGGVQYFGPGTRLTVL.

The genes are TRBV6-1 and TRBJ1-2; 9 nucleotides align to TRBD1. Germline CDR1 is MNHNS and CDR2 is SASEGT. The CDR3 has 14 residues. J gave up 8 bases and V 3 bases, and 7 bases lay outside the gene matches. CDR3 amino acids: CASSDQRTGVGYTF. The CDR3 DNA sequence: TGTGCCAGCAGTGATCAAAGGACAGGGGTCGGCTACACCTTC.

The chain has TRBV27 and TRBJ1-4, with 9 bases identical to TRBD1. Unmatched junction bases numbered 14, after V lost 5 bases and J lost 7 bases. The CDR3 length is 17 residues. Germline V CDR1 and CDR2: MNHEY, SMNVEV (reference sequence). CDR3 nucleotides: TGTGCCAGCAGTACTCCGGGACAGGGCTCACGGGGTGAAAAACTGTTTTTT. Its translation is CASSTPGQGSRGEKLFF.

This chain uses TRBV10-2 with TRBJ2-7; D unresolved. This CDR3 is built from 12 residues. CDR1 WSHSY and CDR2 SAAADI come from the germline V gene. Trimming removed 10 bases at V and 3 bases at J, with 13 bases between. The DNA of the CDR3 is TGCGCCACCCGAGGAGAGAACTACGAGCAGTACTTC. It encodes CATRGENYEQYF.

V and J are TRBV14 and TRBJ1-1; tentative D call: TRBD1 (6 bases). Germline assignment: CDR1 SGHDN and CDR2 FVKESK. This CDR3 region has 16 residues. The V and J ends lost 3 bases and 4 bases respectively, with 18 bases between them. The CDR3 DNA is TGTGCCAGCAGCCAGGAAATCAAGGGAGGGGGCACTGAAGCTTTCTTT. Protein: CASSQEIKGGGTEAFF. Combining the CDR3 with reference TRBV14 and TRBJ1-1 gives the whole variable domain EAGVTQFPSHSVIEKGQTVTLRCDPISGHDNLYWYRRVMGKEIKFLLHFVKESKQDESGMPNNRFLAERTGGTYSTLKVQPAELEDSGVYFCASSQEIKGGGTEAFFGQGTRLTVV.

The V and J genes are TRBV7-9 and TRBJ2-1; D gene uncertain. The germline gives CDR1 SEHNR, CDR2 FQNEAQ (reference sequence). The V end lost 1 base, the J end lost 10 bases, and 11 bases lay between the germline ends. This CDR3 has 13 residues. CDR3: CASSLERLDEQFF. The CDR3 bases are TGTGCCAGCAGCTTAGAACGACTTGACGAGCAGTTCTTC.

The CDR3: CASSWGVQGWAEAFF. CDR3 in DNA: TGCGCCAGCAGCTGGGGTGTACAGGGGTGGGCTGAAGCTTTCTTT. The V gene is TRBV5-1, the J gene TRBJ1-1; the match to TRBD1 covers 7 bases. Trimming removed 3 bases from V and 6 bases from J; junction bases left unmatched: 11. The CDR3 is 15 amino acids. Germline V gene data show CDR1 as SGHRS and CDR2 as YFSETQ.

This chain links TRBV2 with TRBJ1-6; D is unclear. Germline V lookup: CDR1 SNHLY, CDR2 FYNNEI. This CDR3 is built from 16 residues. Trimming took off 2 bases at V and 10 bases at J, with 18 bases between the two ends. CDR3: CASSENLVRGRSPLHF. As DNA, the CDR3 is TGTGCCAGCAGTGAAAACTTAGTCCGGGGAAGATCACCCCTCCACTTT.

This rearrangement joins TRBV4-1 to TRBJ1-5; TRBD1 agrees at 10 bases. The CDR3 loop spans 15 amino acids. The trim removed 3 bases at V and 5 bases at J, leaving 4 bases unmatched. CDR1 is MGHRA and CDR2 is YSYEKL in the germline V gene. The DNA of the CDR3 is TGCGCCAGCAGCCACATAGACAGGGGGCATCAGCCCCAGCATTTT. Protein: CASSHIDRGHQPQHF.